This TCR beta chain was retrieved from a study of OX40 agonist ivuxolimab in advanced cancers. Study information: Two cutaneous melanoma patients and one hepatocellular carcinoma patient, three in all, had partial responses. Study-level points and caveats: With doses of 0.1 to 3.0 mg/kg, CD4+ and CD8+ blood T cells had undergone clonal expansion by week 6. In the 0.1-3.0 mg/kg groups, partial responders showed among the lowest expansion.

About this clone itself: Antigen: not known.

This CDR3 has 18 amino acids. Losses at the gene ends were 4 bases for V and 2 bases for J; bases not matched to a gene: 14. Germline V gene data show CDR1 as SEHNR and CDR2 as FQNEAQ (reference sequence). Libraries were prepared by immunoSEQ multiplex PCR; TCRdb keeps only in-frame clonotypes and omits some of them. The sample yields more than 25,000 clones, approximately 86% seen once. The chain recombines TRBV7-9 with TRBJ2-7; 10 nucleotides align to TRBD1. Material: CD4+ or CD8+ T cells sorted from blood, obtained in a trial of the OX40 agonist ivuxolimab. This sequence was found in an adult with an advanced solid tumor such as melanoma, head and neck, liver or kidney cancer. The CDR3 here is CASSSHHRQGAFAYEQYF. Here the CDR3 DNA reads TGTGCCAGCAGCTCCCACCACCGACAGGGGGCTTTCGCCTACGAGCAGTACTTC.